This T cell receptor (beta chain) appears in the sequencing data of a study of CD8+ T cells in alopecia areata. Note on this clone: Its antigen remains unidentified.

It was cDNA, reverse transcribed from extracted RNA, that served as the sequencing template. Sequencing used immunoSEQ multiplex PCR; TCRdb keeps in-frame clones, though not all of them. The sample comprises approximately 130,000 clones, approximately 47% of which are singletons, and more than 9% rests with the top ten. Findings and limits, study-wide: An increase in clonality over normal scalp was evident in lesional scalp, especially alopecia totalis/universalis. Researchers reported that TCR sharing among patients proved less clear than in mice, possibly HLA-linked. Resident alphabeta T-cell populations of normal skin are likewise subject to sequencing in scalp samples.

Lesional scalp punch biopsies and peripheral blood were collected from alopecia areata patients. The receptor was isolated from a human donor with alopecia areata. The sample comprised NKG2D-low CD8+ T cells sorted from blood.

The CDR3 nucleotides read TGTGCCAGCAGCTTGGTCAGCGGCACAGATACGCAGTATTTT. Translation: CASSLVSGTDTQYF. The chain is built from TRBV5-6 and TRBJ2-3, with D hard to call. The CDR3 length is 14 residues. Germline CDR1 and CDR2: SGHDT and YYEEEE. Between the trimmed V and J ends, which lost 0 bases and 1 base, there was a span of 6 bases.